This TCR beta chain comes out of a study of cytomegalovirus exposure and HLA in healthy donors. About the study: Among roughly 180 million T cells, an earlier analysis found 95 million to 140 million unique TCR beta sequences. In terms of ancestry, the Caucasian-associated cluster contained 80% to 90% of the roughly 400 genotyped donors.

Study findings and constraints: Previous analysis showed most TCR beta V segments were productive about 87% or about 30% of the time. The study dropped some indistinguishable V segments, TRBV6-2 and TRBV6-3 among them.

In this sample, this clone turned up a few times. Antigen specificity is unknown. Primers for the PCR totalled 60 Vbeta and 13 Jbeta. Using immunoSEQ multiplex PCR, the repertoire was profiled, and TCRdb retains in-frame clones only, with some absent. Of roughly 84,000 clones listed, around 73% were seen once; the top ten hold about 3.5%. The V and J ends lost 4 bases and 7 bases, in that order; junction bases with no gene match: 8. The germline V gene has CDR1 SGDLS and CDR2 YYNGEE. The CDR3 extends over 14 amino acids. The sequenced sample was PBMCs. The chain joins TRBV9 to TRBJ2-7; 10 bases agree with TRBD1. The origin of this receptor is a man aged 50-59 years in good health and CMV-seronegative. CDR3 loop: CASSPRQGAREQYF. The CDR3 coding sequence is TGTGCCAGCAGCCCCCGACAGGGGGCGAGGGAGCAGTACTTC. Full variable domain (remainder filled in from reference TRBV9 and TRBJ2-7): DSGVTQTPKHLITATGQRVTLRCSPRSGDLSVYWYQQSLDQGLQFLIQYYNGEERAKGNILERFSAQQFPDLHSELNLSSLELGDSALYFCASSPRQGAREQYFGPGTRLTVT.